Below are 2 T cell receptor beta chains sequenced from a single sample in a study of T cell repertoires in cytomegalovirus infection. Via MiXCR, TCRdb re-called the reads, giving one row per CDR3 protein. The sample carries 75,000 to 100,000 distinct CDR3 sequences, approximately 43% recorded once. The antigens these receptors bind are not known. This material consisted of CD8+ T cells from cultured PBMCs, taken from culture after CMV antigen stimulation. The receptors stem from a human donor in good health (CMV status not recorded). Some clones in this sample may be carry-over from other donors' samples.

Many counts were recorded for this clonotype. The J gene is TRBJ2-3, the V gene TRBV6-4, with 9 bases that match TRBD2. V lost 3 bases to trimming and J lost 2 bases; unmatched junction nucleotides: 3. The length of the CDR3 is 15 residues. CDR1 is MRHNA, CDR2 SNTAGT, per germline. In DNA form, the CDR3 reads TGTGCCAGCAGTGAAGGCGGGGGGGCCACAGATACGCAGTATTTT. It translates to CASSEGGGATDTQYF.

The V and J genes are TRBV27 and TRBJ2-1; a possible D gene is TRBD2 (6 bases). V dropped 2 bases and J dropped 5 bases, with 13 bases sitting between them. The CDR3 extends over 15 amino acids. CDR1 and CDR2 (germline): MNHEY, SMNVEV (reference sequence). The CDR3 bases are TGTGCCAGCAGTTTACCGGCTAGCGCCGACAATGAGCAGTTCTTC. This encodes CASSLPASADNEQFF.